The clone carrying this T cell receptor (beta chain) is medium-sized (0.01 to 0.1%). Its antigen is not identified. The sample belongs to a study of vaccination and CD4 T cells after COVID-19. Study-level information: In the convalescent group, nasal swab PCR was SARS-CoV-2 positive; about nine cases were mild and one severe. Study-level findings and limits: The median proportion of reactive clones detected only post-vaccination in convalescent patients was 85% to 90%.

The treatment here: approximately nine-day PBMC culture with coronavirus spike peptide pools or control peptides (ViraFEST assay). The Oncomine TCR Beta short-read assay sequenced DNA from cultured CD4+ T cells. TCRdb re-analysed the PCR reads in MiXCR, keeping a single row per CDR3 protein. The data contain over 8,500 distinct CDR3 sequences, 55% of them singletons. This clonotype was sampled from a human donor who had recovered from COVID-19. The sequencing sample was made of CD4+ T cells from blood, cultured in vitro.

CDR3 in amino acids: CATHRDRGLSGYTF. CDR3 bases: TGTGCCACCCACCGGGACAGGGGTTTAAGCGGCTACACCTTC. The chain couples TRBV6-1 to TRBJ1-2; TRBD1 aligns across 10 bases. The V and J ends lost 10 bases and 8 bases, in that order; junction bases with no gene match: 13. Germline V gene lookup returns CDR1 MNHNS and CDR2 SASEGT. The CDR3 consists of 14 residues.